One and the same sample provided the 10 T cell receptor beta chains below, sequenced in a study of blood T cell repertoires in COVID-19. Sequenced by immunoSEQ multiplex PCR; TCRdb stores in-frame clones only, minus some. This sample has approximately 270,000 clones, with 80% to 90% found just once. Material: PBMCs or T cells enriched from blood (not recorded which). The receptors stem from a woman between 50 and 59 years old who had recovered from COVID-19.

The chain recombines TRBV24-1 with TRBJ2-7; D is ambiguous. The CDR3 has 13 residues. Germline values: CDR1 KGHDR, CDR2 SFDVKD. V was shortened by 3 bases and J by 6 bases, with 11 bases between the two germline ends. DNA for the CDR3: TGTGCCACCAGTGATACATATTCAGGCGAGCAGTACTTC. This codes for CATSDTYSGEQYF.

This rearrangement joins TRBV5-1 to TRBJ1-6; 7 bases match TRBD1. After removal of 0 bases from V and 5 bases from J, the junction contained 5 bases not matched to a gene. The CDR3 length is 16 residues. In germline, CDR1 is SGHRS, CDR2 YFSETQ. The CDR3 DNA is TGCGCCAGCAGCTTGGCCGGGACAGAGGATAATTCACCCCTCCACTTT. This codes for CASSLAGTEDNSPLHF.

CDR3 in amino acids: CSASWGVGSNKAGDNEKLFF. The DNA for the CDR3 is TGCAGTGCTAGTTGGGGGGTAGGATCCAACAAGGCGGGTGATAATGAAAAACTGTTTTTT. This sequence joins TRBV20-1 and TRBJ1-4, with D possibly TRBD1 on 5 matching bases. CDR3 size: 20 residues. V was shortened by 3 bases and J by 4 bases, with 30 bases between the two germline ends. The germline V gene has CDR1 DFQATT and CDR2 SNEGSKA (reference sequence).

The chain uses TRBV6-5 and TRBJ1-2; D gene uncertain. CDR3 size: 15 residues. Germline V CDR1 and CDR2: MNHEY, SVGAGI. V was trimmed by 7 bases and J by 0 bases, leaving 15 bases between them. CDR3 sequence (DNA): TGTGCCAGCATATTGAAAGACACGTCTAACTATGGCTACACCTTC. Its protein is CASILKDTSNYGYTF.

This chain links TRBV7-6 with TRBJ2-7, with D tentatively TRBD1 (5 bases). Per germline, CDR1 SGHVS and CDR2 FNYEAQ. This CDR3 has 15 residues. Trimming shortened V by 5 bases and J by 0 bases, and 14 bases separated the two germline ends. CDR3 sequence (DNA): TGTGCCAGCAGCCATCTAGACAGCCCCTCCTACGAGCAGTACTTC. Translating gives CASSHLDSPSYEQYF. The full variable domain, with the rest looked up from reference TRBV7-6 and TRBJ2-7, is GAGVSQSPRYKVTKRGQDVALRCDPISGHVSLYWYRQALGQGPEFLTYFNYEAQQDKSGLPNDRFSAERPEGSISTLTIQRTEQRDSAMYRCASSHLDSPSYEQYFGPGTRLTVT.

V usage is TRBV2 and J usage is TRBJ2-7; 11 nucleotides line up with TRBD2. The CDR3 consists of 18 residues. From germline, CDR1 is SNHLY and CDR2 FYNNEI. V was clipped by 7 bases and J by 0 bases; unmatched bases: 14. The CDR3 is CASTRVSGTSGSSYEQYF. The CDR3 DNA sequence: TGTGCCAGCACCCGGGTATCCGGGACTAGCGGAAGCTCCTACGAGCAGTACTTC.

J is TRBJ2-5 and V is TRBV12-3 or TRBV12-4, with D unresolved. The germline V and J ends were trimmed by 2 bases and 5 bases, with 3 bases remaining between them. The CDR3 has 11 residues. The DNA of the CDR3 is TGTGCCAGCAGTTTAAGCGAGACCCAGTACTTC. Amino acids: CASSLSETQYF.

This chain uses TRBV3-1 (or the pseudogene TRBV3-2) with TRBJ2-1; TRBD2 matches 11 bases. The germline gives CDR1 LGHDT, CDR2 YNNKEL (reference sequence). The CDR3 length is 17 residues. After removal of 4 bases from V and 4 bases from J, the junction contained 9 bases not matched to a gene. The CDR3 spells CASSPPQGLAAYNEQFF. DNA for the CDR3: TGTGCCAGCAGCCCCCCACAGGGACTAGCGGCTTACAATGAGCAGTTCTTC.

This clone occurred once. The gene calls are TRBV6-5 and TRBJ2-7; 9 positions agree with TRBD1. The CDR3 consists of 14 residues. Germline V CDR1 and CDR2: MNHEY, SVGAGI. V dropped 6 bases and J dropped 2; count of bases not matched to a gene: 5. CDR3 sequence (DNA): TGTGCCAGCAGGCGACAGGGGGAAACCTACGAGCAGTACTTC. Its translation is CASRRQGETYEQYF.

In its sample, this clone was seen a few times. V usage is TRBV19 and J usage is TRBJ2-7; maybe TRBD1 (6 bases). V lost 6 bases to trimming and J lost 0 bases, with 12 bases between them. The germline V gene has CDR1 LNHDA and CDR2 SQIVND (reference sequence). There are 14 residues in the CDR3. The CDR3 DNA sequence: TGTGCCAGTAGCCGGCGGACAGACTCCTACGAGCAGTACTTC. Protein sequence: CASSRRTDSYEQYF.